Following are 7 T cell receptor beta chains from one sample sequenced in a study of cytomegalovirus exposure and HLA in healthy donors. PCR primers comprised 60 Vbeta and 13 Jbeta primers. Using immunoSEQ multiplex PCR, the repertoire was profiled, and TCRdb retains in-frame clones only, with some absent. The sample lists fewer than 100,000 clones, around 76% seen once, with more than 6% in the top ten. The sample consisted of PBMCs. The receptors shown here come from a man aged 35-49 years in good health and CMV-seropositive.

The chain carries TRBV5-5 and TRBJ1-2, with 8 bases matching TRBD1. CDR3 length: 15 amino acids. Unmatched junction bases numbered 8, after V lost 4 bases and J lost 3 bases. CDR1 is SGHKS and CDR2 is YYEKEE in the germline V gene (reference sequence). In nucleotides, the CDR3 is TGTGCCAGCAGCCCACAGGGGGGACTTTACTATGGCTACACCTTC. It yields the protein CASSPQGGLYYGYTF.

The genes are TRBV5-8 and TRBJ2-1, with 13 bases fitting TRBD2. The CDR3 length is 15 residues. V dropped 4 bases and J dropped 8; count of bases not matched to a gene: 6. Germline loops: CDR1 SGHTS, CDR2 YDEGEE. This CDR3 reads CASSRGTSGAYEQFF. CDR3 in DNA: TGTGCCAGCAGCCGCGGGACTAGCGGGGCATATGAGCAGTTCTTC.

The rearrangement joins TRBV15 to TRBJ2-5; 7 positions match TRBD2. V trimming: 3 bases; J trimming: 3 bases; junction bases outside the gene matches: 10. In germline, CDR1 is LNHNV, CDR2 YYDKDF (reference sequence). The CDR3 has 16 amino acids. CDR3 coding DNA: TGTGCCACCAGCAGGGGGGGGTCTAGCGGAAAAGAGACCCAGTACTTC. Translation: CATSRGGSSGKETQYF.

V usage is TRBV19 and J usage is TRBJ2-1; 10 nucleotides match TRBD2. Germline CDR1 reads LNHDA; CDR2 reads SQIVND (reference sequence). This CDR3 contains 13 residues. In nucleotides, the CDR3 is TGTGGTTCTAGCGGGGGTTCCTACAATGAGCAGTTCTTC. Its translation: CGSSGGSYNEQFF.

The gene calls are TRBV11-3 and TRBJ2-3; 7 positions match TRBD2. Germline values: CDR1 SGHNT, CDR2 YENEEA. The CDR3 has 16 residues. J was trimmed by 3 bases and V by 10 bases; bases with no gene match: 16. DNA for the CDR3: TGTGCCAACACGCCCGGGCTAGCGGCCGAGACAGATACGCAGTATTTT. It encodes CANTPGLAAETDTQYF.

CDR3 sequence (DNA): TGCAGCGCCACAGGGTCTAATGAAAAACTGTTTTTT. Translated, it gives CSATGSNEKLFF. The rearrangement joins TRBV29-1 to TRBJ1-4; D possibly corresponds to TRBD1 (6 bases). The germline V and J ends were trimmed by 7 bases and 3 bases, with 9 bases remaining between them. CDR3 length: 12 amino acids. Germline CDR1 SQVTM, CDR2 ANQGSEA.

The rearrangement joins TRBV9 to TRBJ1-2, with TRBD1 identical over 7 bases. Germline V gene sequence: CDR1 SGDLS, CDR2 YYNGEE. The CDR3 extends over 15 amino acids. V gave up 3 bases and J gave up 0 bases; unmatched junction bases: 5. The CDR3, as DNA: TGTGCCAGCAGCGAACGGACAGGCCCTAACTATGGCTACACCTTC. Amino acid sequence: CASSERTGPNYGYTF.